This T cell receptor (beta chain) stems from a study of cytomegalovirus exposure and HLA in healthy donors. In the case of this clone: What it binds is unknown.

This PCR relied on a set of 60 Vbeta primers and 13 Jbeta primers. The protocol was immunoSEQ multiplex PCR, while the TCRdb copy is restricted to in-frame clones and leaves out a portion. This table holds 150,000 to 200,000 clones. CDR1 MNHNY and CDR2 SVGAGI come from the germline V gene (reference sequence). With V trimmed by 6 bases and J by 4 bases, 10 bases remained unmatched. The CDR3 covers 15 residues. Study-level findings and limits: A prior analysis recorded that most TCR beta V segments were productive about 87% or about 30% of the time. Sequencing depth across donors, presence/absence analyses assumed, was roughly uniform. Most sequenced TCRs were rare (though some public TCRs occurred in many donors).

The chain carries TRBV6-6 and TRBJ2-3; TRBD2 agrees at 7 bases. This sequence originates from a woman under 30 in good health and CMV-seropositive. Material: PBMCs. This CDR3 reads CASSPGAGVADTQYF. The CDR3 DNA reads as TGTGCCAGCAGCCCCGGGGCGGGAGTCGCAGATACGCAGTATTTT.